One sample yielded the 29 T cell receptor beta chains listed below, sequenced in a study of low-dose radiotherapy and immunotherapy resistance in tumors. Time point indicated: before trial treatment. Primers used for first-strand cDNA, a TRAV- and TRBV-specific set, covered both alpha and beta chains. A roughly 19-cycle PCR with a constant-region primer and V-primer adapter amplified TCRs. TCRdb analysed the reads with MiXCR anew, one entry per CDR3 protein. The sample consists of under 95,000 distinct CDR3 sequences, over 15% of them appearing once. The source material was PBMCs, sampled before treatment. The receptors originated from a male donor with prostate cancer.

CDR3 DNA: TGTGCCAGCAGTACCATGGGTCGAAGCTCCTACAATGAGCAGTTCTTC. Its protein product is CASSTMGRSSYNEQFF. This chain joins TRBV25-1 and TRBJ2-1; unclear D gene. Germline V lookup: CDR1 MGHDK, CDR2 SYGVNS. This CDR3 is 16 amino acids long. V lost 5 bases to trimming and J lost 0 bases, with 14 bases between them. Supplemented by reference TRBV25-1 and TRBJ2-1, the full variable domain reads EADIYQTPRYLVIGTGKKITLECSQTMGHDKMYWYQQDPGMELHLIHYSYGVNSTEKGDLSSESTVSRIRTEHFPLTLESARPSHTSQYLCASSTMGRSSYNEQFFGPGTRLTVL.

This clonotype was recorded many times. This chain connects TRBV21-1 to TRBJ1-1. TRBV21-1 is shown as a pseudogene. CDR3 size: 14 residues. CDR3 loop: CASSKVLAGTEAFF. CDR3 in DNA: TGTGCCAGCAGCAAAGTGTTGGCGGGAACCGAAGCTTTCTTT.

This clonotype came up many times. This chain joins TRBV30 and TRBJ1-6, with D unclear. Trimming shortened V by 3 bases and J by 9 bases, and 15 bases separated the two germline ends. The CDR3 has 14 residues. Germline-derived CDR1 and CDR2 are GTSNPN and SVGIG (reference sequence). CDR3 in DNA: TGTGCCTGGAGAGATCTAACCCCGACTTCACCCCTCCACTTT. Translated: CAWRDLTPTSPLHF.

This clonotype was picked up many times. The chain carries TRBV27 and TRBJ2-5; D may be TRBD1 or TRBD2 (5 bases each). Germline loops: CDR1 MNHEY, CDR2 SMNVEV (reference sequence). Trimming left V 4 bases short and J 4 bases short, with 13 bases between. This CDR3 spans 14 amino acids. The DNA of the CDR3 is TGTGCCAGCAGTTCAGGGACGTGGGGAGAGACCCAGTACTTC. This gives the protein CASSSGTWGETQYF.

This clonotype occurred many times. This CDR3 is CASALGRNTEAFF. CDR3 sequence (DNA): TGTGCTAGTGCCCTGGGAAGGAACACTGAAGCTTTCTTT. The chain uses TRBV12-5 and TRBJ1-1; D gene ambiguous. This CDR3 has 13 residues. Germline assignment: CDR1 LGHNT and CDR2 FRNRAP. Between the trimmed V and J ends, which lost 7 bases and 1 base, there was a span of 10 bases.

Ten or more counts support this clonotype. The chain recombines TRBV6-5 with TRBJ2-3, with unresolved D. The CDR3 is 12 residues long. Per germline, CDR1 MNHEY and CDR2 SVGAGI. Trimming removed 6 bases at V and 3 bases at J, with 7 bases between. For the CDR3, the DNA is TGTGCCAGCAGCGGGCGGACAGATACGCAGTATTTT. It codes for CASSGRTDTQYF.

This clonotype was seen a handful of times. The rearrangement uses TRBV5-1 and TRBJ2-5; tentative D call: TRBD2 (6 bases). CDR1 is SGHRS, CDR2 YFSETQ, per germline. V lost 2 bases, J lost 3 bases, and 17 bases lay in between. The CDR3 has 16 residues. CDR3 in DNA: TGCGCCAGCAGCTTCCCCGGGACTCTACGGAAAGAGACCCAGTACTTC. This sequence encodes CASSFPGTLRKETQYF.

V and J are TRBV2 and TRBJ1-1, with no clear D. Trimming stripped 4 bases from V and 1 base from J, with 7 bases between. The germline V gene has CDR1 SNHLY and CDR2 FYNNEI. The CDR3 consists of 13 residues. The CDR3 nucleotides are TGTGCCAGCAGTGCTCTCTCGAACACTGAAGCTTTCTTT. It codes for CASSALSNTEAFF.

This clonotype was counted many times. This chain uses TRBV30 with TRBJ2-1; no firm D call. CDR1 GTSNPN and CDR2 SVGIG come from the germline V gene (reference sequence). The CDR3 contains 11 residues. Trimming left V 5 bases short and J 8 bases short, with 10 bases between. Written as DNA, the CDR3 is TGTGCCTGGTCCGCCAGGCATGAGCAGTTCTTC. As protein: CAWSARHEQFF.

This rearrangement joins TRBV7-2 to TRBJ2-7, with 8 bases identical to TRBD2. Trimming took 6 bases from V and 4 from J; bases not matched to a gene: 20. The V gene's germline CDR1 is SGHTA and CDR2 FQGNSA. The CDR3 extends over 18 amino acids. The CDR3 region has the DNA TGTGCCAGCAGTCAAAGAAACGGGGGGGGGAAGTCATCGTACGAGCAGTACTTC. This sequence encodes CASSQRNGGGKSSYEQYF.

This clonotype was observed many times. The chain employs TRBV7-2 and TRBJ2-7; D possibly matches TRBD1 or TRBD2 (5 bases each). Trimming took 1 base from V and 3 from J, leaving 13 bases between them. This CDR3 has 15 amino acids. Germline CDR1 and CDR2: SGHTA and FQGNSA. The CDR3 spells CASSLGWGINYEQYF. CDR3 nucleotide sequence: TGTGCCAGCAGCTTAGGGTGGGGGATCAACTACGAGCAGTACTTC.

The rearrangement links TRBV7-2 to TRBJ2-1; D call uncertain. Trimming removed 2 bases at V and 9 bases at J, with 8 bases between. The CDR3 covers 12 residues. Per the germline V gene, CDR1 is SGHTA and CDR2 is FQGNSA. The CDR3 sequence is CASSLPLAEQFF. Written as DNA, the CDR3 is TGTGCCAGCAGCTTACCACTGGCTGAGCAGTTCTTC.

This clonotype appeared many times. This chain uses TRBV25-1 with TRBJ1-1; D is undetermined. CDR1 and CDR2 (germline): MGHDK, SYGVNS. With 3 bases removed from V and 5 bases from J, the gap between germline ends came to 10 bases. The CDR3 is 13 residues long. CDR3 sequence (DNA): TGTGCCAGCAGTGAGCAGGTAGGAACTGAAGCTTTCTTT. It is translated as CASSEQVGTEAFF.

This clonotype was seen at least ten times. The chain recombines TRBV24-1 with TRBJ2-1, with D perhaps TRBD1 (6 bases). The ends were cut back, 9 bases at V and 7 bases at J, with 15 bases in the middle. The CDR3 is 13 residues long. Per the germline V gene, CDR1 is KGHDR and CDR2 is SFDVKD. Written as DNA, the CDR3 is TGTGCCACCGAAGAGAGACAGGCAAATGAGCAGTTCTTC. This sequence encodes CATEERQANEQFF.

To note about this clonotype: Only one base separates this from a far larger clonotype, so it likely reflects a read error. The V gene is TRBV2, the J gene TRBJ2-2, with a tentative D call TRBD2 (6 bases). From germline, CDR1 is SNHLY and CDR2 FYNNEI. This CDR3 is 16 amino acids long. The germline V and J ends were trimmed by 3 bases and 4 bases, with 15 bases remaining between them. For the CDR3, the DNA is TGTGCCAGCAGTGAGCCAACAGAAGCGGGCACCGGGGAGCTGTTTTTT. Translating it yields CASSEPTEAGTGELFF.

This clonotype occurred many times. The J gene is TRBJ2-7, the V gene TRBV12-5; tentative D call: TRBD1 (5 bases). The CDR3 sequence is 15 residues long. In germline, CDR1 is LGHNT, CDR2 FRNRAP. Trimming cost V 6 bases and J 2 bases, with 17 bases left between them. CDR3 DNA: TGTGCTAGTGGCCATCCCTCCCAGGGAACCTACGAGCAGTACTTC. This encodes CASGHPSQGTYEQYF.

This clonotype was counted ten times or more. This chain uses TRBV2 with TRBJ2-3; possible D gene TRBD2, 5 bases. The CDR3 has 14 residues. V was clipped by 9 bases and J by 1 base, with 14 bases between them. Germline V gene sequence: CDR1 SNHLY, CDR2 FYNNEI. The CDR3 here is CASGGDQRTDTQYF. The DNA for the CDR3 is TGTGCCAGTGGAGGAGACCAACGCACAGATACGCAGTATTTT.

This clonotype showed up many times. The chain uses TRBV27 and TRBJ2-3, with D unresolved. The CDR3 loop spans 19 amino acids. Germline CDR1 and CDR2: MNHEY and SMNVEV (reference sequence). Trimming took 3 bases from V and 2 from J, leaving 24 bases between them. The CDR3 region is CASSLVSDLLMDHTDTQYF. The CDR3 DNA sequence: TGTGCCAGCAGTTTGGTCTCGGACCTCCTCATGGACCACACAGATACGCAGTATTTT.

Concerning this clonotype: A far larger clone is one nucleotide away, so this likely arose from a read error. The chain links TRBV7-3 to TRBJ2-7; TRBD2 agrees at 12 bases. There are 15 residues in the CDR3. Germline values: CDR1 SGHTA, CDR2 FQGTGA. V shed 6 bases and J 7 bases; nucleotides not matched to a gene: 10. In DNA form, the CDR3 reads TGTGCCAGCAGACTAACTAGCGGGGGGTTAGATGAGCAGTACTTC. Encoded protein: CASRLTSGGLDEQYF.

This clonotype has ten or more counts. The rearrangement joins TRBV30 to TRBJ2-2; 7 bases align to TRBD2. The CDR3 extends over 12 amino acids. Germline CDR1 reads GTSNPN; CDR2 reads SVGIG (reference sequence). V lost 8 bases to trimming and J lost 4 bases; unmatched junction nucleotides: 4. DNA of the CDR3: TGTGCCCTGGGGGAGGGCACCGGGGAGCTGTTTTTT. The encoded protein is CALGEGTGELFF. The full variable domain, completed using reference TRBV30 and TRBJ2-2, is SQTIHQWPATLVQPVGSPLSLECTVEGTSNPNLYWYRQAAGRGLQLLFYSVGIGQISSEVPQNLSASRPQDRQFILSSKKLLLSDSGFYLCALGEGTGELFFGEGSRLTVL.

In this sample, this clonotype turned up many times. V and J are TRBV29-1 and TRBJ2-7; 8 bases are a match to TRBD1. J gave up 6 bases and V 4 bases, and 2 bases lay outside the gene matches. This CDR3 has 11 residues. Germline CDR1 SQVTM, CDR2 ANQGSEA. Here the CDR3 reads CSVAGGGEQYF. CDR3 coding DNA: TGCAGCGTTGCAGGGGGCGGCGAGCAGTACTTC.

For this clonotype: A far larger clone is a single base away, which makes a read error likely. The V gene is TRBV20-1, the J gene TRBJ2-5, with 12 nucleotides matching TRBD2. CDR3 length: 15 residues. The germline gives CDR1 DFQATT, CDR2 SNEGSKA (reference sequence). The J segment lost 11 bases and the V segment lost 3 bases, leaving 13 bases of the junction unmatched. The CDR3 loop is CSASRLAGANNEQYF. The CDR3 DNA follows: TGCAGTGCTAGCAGACTAGCGGGGGCTAACAATGAGCAGTACTTC.

The chain couples TRBV6-8 to TRBJ2-7; D is undetermined. The V end was cut by 0 bases, the J end by 6 bases, with 12 bases between. The CDR3 sequence is 14 residues long. Germline values: CDR1 MNHGY, CDR2 SAAAGT. The CDR3 DNA is TGTGCCAGCAGTTACTCGTCGGTCATAGGCGAGCAGTACTTC. This gives the protein CASSYSSVIGEQYF.

This clonotype was detected many times. The chain has TRBV2 and TRBJ2-5, with a tentative D call TRBD2 (5 bases). The germline V gene has CDR1 SNHLY and CDR2 FYNNEI. The CDR3 covers 14 residues. The ends were cut back, 6 bases at V and 1 base at J, with 12 bases in the middle. CDR3 DNA sequence: TGTGCCAGCAGAGCAGGACTTATCCAAGAGACCCAGTACTTC. This encodes CASRAGLIQETQYF.

Ten or more counts support this clonotype. The V call is TRBV4-1, the J call TRBJ2-2, with unresolved D. The CDR3 runs to 19 residues. CDR1 is MGHRA, CDR2 YSYEKL, per germline. Trimming took off 0 bases at V and 5 bases at J, with 22 bases between the two ends. CDR3 bases: TGCGCCAGCAGCCAAGATAGGGAAGGGTCGGGTTCGGGTACCGGGGAGCTGTTTTTT. Protein product: CASSQDREGSGSGTGELFF.

About this clonotype itself: This likely traces to a read error, being one base from a far larger clone. The genes are TRBV7-9 and TRBJ2-1, with D possibly being TRBD2 (5 bases). CDR3 length equals 14 residues. Germline values: CDR1 SEHNR, CDR2 FQNEAQ (reference sequence). Here the CDR3 DNA reads TGTGCCAGCAGCTTAGGGTTTAGGGAGAATGAGCAGTTGTTC. Amino acid sequence: CASSLGFRENEQLF.

This clonotype was found many times. The J gene is TRBJ1-1, the V gene TRBV6-2 or TRBV6-3; D may be TRBD1 (6 bases). Germline-derived CDR1 and CDR2 are MNHEY and SVGEGT. This CDR3 contains 14 residues. Between the trimmed V and J ends, which lost 4 bases and 6 bases, there was a span of 15 bases. DNA for the CDR3: TGTGCCAGCAGTTTCCACAGGGAGGGTGCTGAAGCTTTCTTT. This sequence encodes CASSFHREGAEAFF.

The chain employs TRBV20-1 and TRBJ2-2, with 7 positions matching TRBD2. Unmatched junction bases numbered 7, after V lost 2 bases and J lost 4 bases. This CDR3 has 15 amino acids. Germline loops: CDR1 DFQATT, CDR2 SNEGSKA (reference sequence). CDR3: CSARQLQRGTGELFF. The DNA of the CDR3 is TGCAGTGCTAGACAGTTACAGCGGGGCACCGGGGAGCTGTTTTTT.

The DNA of the CDR3 is TGTGCCTGGTCCCAGGGGATCGGAAACACCATATATTTT. This sequence encodes CAWSQGIGNTIYF. The rearrangement joins TRBV30 to TRBJ1-3; maybe TRBD1 (6 bases). The germline V gene has CDR1 GTSNPN and CDR2 SVGIG (reference sequence). There are 13 residues in the CDR3. The V and J ends lost 5 bases and 4 bases respectively, with 12 bases between them.